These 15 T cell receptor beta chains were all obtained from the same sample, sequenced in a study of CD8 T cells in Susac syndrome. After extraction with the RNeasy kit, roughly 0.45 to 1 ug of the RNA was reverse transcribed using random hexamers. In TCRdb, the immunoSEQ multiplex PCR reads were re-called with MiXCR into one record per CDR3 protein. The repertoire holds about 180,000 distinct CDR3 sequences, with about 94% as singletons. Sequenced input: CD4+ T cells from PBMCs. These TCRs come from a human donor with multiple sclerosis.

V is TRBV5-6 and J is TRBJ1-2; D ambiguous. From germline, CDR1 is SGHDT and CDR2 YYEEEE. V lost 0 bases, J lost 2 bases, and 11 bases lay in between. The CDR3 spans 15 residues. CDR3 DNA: TGTGCCAGCAGCTTGGCCCAGCAAGGGAACTATGGCTACACCTTC. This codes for CASSLAQQGNYGYTF. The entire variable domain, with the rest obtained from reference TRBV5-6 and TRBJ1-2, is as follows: DAGVTQSPTHLIKTRGQQVTLRCSPKSGHDTVSWYQQALGQGPQFIFQYYEEEERQRGNFPDRFSGHQFPNYSSELNVNALLLGDSALYLCASSLAQQGNYGYTFGSGTRLTVV.

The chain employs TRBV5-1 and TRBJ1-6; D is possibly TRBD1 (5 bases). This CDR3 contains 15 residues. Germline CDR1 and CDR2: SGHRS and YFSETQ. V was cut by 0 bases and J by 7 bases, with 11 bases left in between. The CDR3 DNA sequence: TGCGCCAGCAGCTTGGACGGGGGTGAGAATTCACCCCTCCACTTT. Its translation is CASSLDGGENSPLHF.

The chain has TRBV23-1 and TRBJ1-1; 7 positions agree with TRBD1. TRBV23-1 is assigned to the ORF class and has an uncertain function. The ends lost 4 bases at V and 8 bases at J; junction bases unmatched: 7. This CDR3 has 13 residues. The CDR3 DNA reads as TGCGCCAGCAGTCTAAGGGGGCGCAGGGAAGCTTTCTTT. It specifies CASSLRGRREAFF.

The DNA of the CDR3 is TGTGCCAGCTCCTCCTTGGAAGGCTACACCTTC. It is translated as CASSSLEGYTF. The chain uses TRBV18 and TRBJ1-2; D not certain. Germline values: CDR1 KGHSH, CDR2 LQKENI. Trimming took off 6 bases at V and 8 bases at J, with 10 bases between the two ends. The CDR3 runs to 11 residues.

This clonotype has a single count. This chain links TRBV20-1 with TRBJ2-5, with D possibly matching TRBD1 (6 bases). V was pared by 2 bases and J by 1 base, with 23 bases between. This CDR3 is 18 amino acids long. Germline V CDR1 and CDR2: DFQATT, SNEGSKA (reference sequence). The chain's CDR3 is CSARSASFQRGTQETQYF. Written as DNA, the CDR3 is TGCAGTGCTAGATCGGCTAGCTTCCAGAGGGGGACCCAAGAGACCCAGTACTTC.

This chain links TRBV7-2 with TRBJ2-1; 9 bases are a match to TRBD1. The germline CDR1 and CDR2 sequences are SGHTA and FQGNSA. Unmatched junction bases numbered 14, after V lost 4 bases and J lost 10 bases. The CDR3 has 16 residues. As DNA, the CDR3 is TGTGCCAGCAGCTCGCCGGGACAGGGTTCCTCAGGGGAGCAGTTCTTC. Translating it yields CASSSPGQGSSGEQFF.

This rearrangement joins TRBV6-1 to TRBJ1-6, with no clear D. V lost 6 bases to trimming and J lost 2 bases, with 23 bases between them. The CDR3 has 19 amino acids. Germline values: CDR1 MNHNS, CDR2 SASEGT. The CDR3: CASRSPLGGKRTYNSPLHF. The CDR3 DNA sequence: TGTGCCAGCAGGTCCCCGTTAGGAGGGAAGAGGACCTATAATTCACCCCTCCACTTT.

The CDR3 nucleotides read TGTGCCAGCAGAGGGTACGGCGGGGAGACCCAGTACTTC. Protein product: CASRGYGGETQYF. The rearrangement links TRBV6-2 or TRBV6-3 to TRBJ2-5; perhaps TRBD2 as D (5 bases). From germline, CDR1 is MNHEY and CDR2 SVGEGT. The CDR3 sequence is 13 residues long. V was pared by 6 bases and J by 5 bases, with 13 bases between.

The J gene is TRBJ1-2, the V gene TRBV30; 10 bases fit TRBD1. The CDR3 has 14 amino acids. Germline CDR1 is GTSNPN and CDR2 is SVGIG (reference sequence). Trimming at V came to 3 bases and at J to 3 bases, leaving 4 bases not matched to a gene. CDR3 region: CAWRGTGDHYGYTF. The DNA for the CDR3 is TGTGCCTGGAGAGGGACAGGGGACCACTATGGCTACACCTTC.

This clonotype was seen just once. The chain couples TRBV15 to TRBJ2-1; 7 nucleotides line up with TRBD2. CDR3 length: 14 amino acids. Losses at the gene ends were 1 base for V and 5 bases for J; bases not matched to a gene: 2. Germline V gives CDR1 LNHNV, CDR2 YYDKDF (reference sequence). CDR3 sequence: CATSRGAGDNEQFF. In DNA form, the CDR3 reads TGTGCCACCAGCAGAGGGGCGGGGGACAATGAGCAGTTCTTC. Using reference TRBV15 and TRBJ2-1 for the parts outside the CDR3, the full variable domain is DAMVIQNPRYQVTQFGKPVTLSCSQTLNHNVMYWYQQKSSQAPKLLFHYYDKDFNNEADTPDNFQSRRPNTSFCFLDIRSPGLGDTAMYLCATSRGAGDNEQFFGPGTRLTVL.

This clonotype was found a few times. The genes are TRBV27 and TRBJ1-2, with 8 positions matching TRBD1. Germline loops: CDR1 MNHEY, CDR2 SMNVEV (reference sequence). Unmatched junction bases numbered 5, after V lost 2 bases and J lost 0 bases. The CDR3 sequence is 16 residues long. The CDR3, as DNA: TGTGCCAGCAGTTTACAGGGGGCAGGATCTAACTATGGCTACACCTTC. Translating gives CASSLQGAGSNYGYTF.

CDR3 loop: CASSNRDRVYGYTF. CDR3 DNA sequence: TGTGCCAGCAGTAACCGGGACAGGGTCTATGGCTACACCTTC. This chain uses TRBV7-2 with TRBJ1-2; 9 nucleotides line up with TRBD1. The CDR3 is 14 residues long. The V and J ends lost 6 bases and 4 bases, in that order; junction bases with no gene match: 6. Germline CDR1 reads SGHTA; CDR2 reads FQGNSA.

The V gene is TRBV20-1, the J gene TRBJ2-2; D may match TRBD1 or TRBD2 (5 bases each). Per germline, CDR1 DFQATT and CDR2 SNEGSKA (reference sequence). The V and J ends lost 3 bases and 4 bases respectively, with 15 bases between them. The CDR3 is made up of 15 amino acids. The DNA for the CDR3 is TGCAGTGCTAGGCGAGGGGTATTGAGCACCGGGGAGCTGTTTTTT. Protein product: CSARRGVLSTGELFF.

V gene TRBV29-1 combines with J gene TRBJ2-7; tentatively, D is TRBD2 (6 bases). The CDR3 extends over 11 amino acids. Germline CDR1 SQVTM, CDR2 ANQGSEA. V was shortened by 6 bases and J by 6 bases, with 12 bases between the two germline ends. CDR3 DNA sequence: TGCAGCGTCGAGCGGGCGACCGAGCAGTACTTC. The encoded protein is CSVERATEQYF.

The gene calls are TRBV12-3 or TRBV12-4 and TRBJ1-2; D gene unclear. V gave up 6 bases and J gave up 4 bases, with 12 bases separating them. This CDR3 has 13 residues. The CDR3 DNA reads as TGTGCCAGCAGCACTGAATTTGGCTATGGCTACACCTTC. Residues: CASSTEFGYGYTF.